This T cell receptor beta chain appears in the sequencing data of a study of regulatory T cells in long-lasting Graves disease. Turning to the study itself: For a period under 3 months, newly diagnosed Graves' patients had taken antithyroid drugs.

Regarding time point: newly diagnosed GD, antithyroid drugs for less than 3 months. Generation of the TCR library employed RNA extracted from PBMCs. Investigators prepared the TCR beta libraries by applying iRepertoire HTBI primers and Arm-PCR of CDR3 regions. TCRdb fed the multiplex PCR reads into MiXCR, producing one record per CDR3 protein. The sample lists 550,000 to 600,000 distinct CDR3 sequences; around 16% were seen once. This same sample was also taken into another study, of T cells in Graves' hyperthyroidism and ophthalmopathy. That work adds: First-round RT-PCR with HTBI primers amplified the TCR CDR3 region. The model identified upcoming ophthalmopathy a median 6.5 months ahead of onset.

The source was peripheral blood mononuclear cells (PBMCs), collected at new diagnosis, from a patient treated with antithyroid drugs. This TCR was sampled from a man between 18 and 29 years old with Graves disease.

Here the CDR3 reads CSAQGHSNQPQHF. The CDR3 DNA sequence: TGCAGTGCTCAGGGACATAGCAATCAGCCCCAGCATTTT. This chain connects TRBV20-1 to TRBJ1-5; possibly TRBD1 for D (6 bases). The V and J ends lost 5 bases and 0 bases respectively, with 8 bases between them. The CDR3 has 13 residues. Germline CDR1 and CDR2: DFQATT and SNEGSKA (reference sequence).